The T cell receptor beta chain under discussion was sequenced for a study of OX40 agonist ivuxolimab in advanced cancers. Patients were ruled out by autoimmune disease history or systemic immunosuppression. V gave up 2 bases and J gave up 1 base, with 9 bases separating them. CDR3 size: 14 residues. From germline, CDR1 is SGHTS and CDR2 YDEGEE. Overall study findings and caveats: With doses of 0.1 to 3.0 mg/kg, CD4+ and CD8+ blood T cells had undergone clonal expansion by week 6. Patients with a partial response at 0.1-3.0 mg/kg had among the lowest clonal expansion. Still undetermined is the antigen specificity of the expanded peripheral T cells.

The method was immunoSEQ multiplex PCR; TCRdb's version includes in-frame clones alone and lacks a portion of them. The sample records 13,000 to 15,000 clones, 60% to 85% being singletons. About this clone itself: Its antigen remains unidentified.

The sample here was CD4+ or CD8+ T cells sorted from blood, taken in a trial of the OX40 agonist ivuxolimab. This receptor was identified in an adult with an advanced solid tumor such as melanoma, head and neck, liver or kidney cancer. The rearrangement joins TRBV5-8 to TRBJ2-5; D call uncertain. CDR3 nucleotide sequence: TGTGCCAGCAGCTTCCCGGGCACCCAAGAGACCCAGTACTTC. Amino acid sequence: CASSFPGTQETQYF.